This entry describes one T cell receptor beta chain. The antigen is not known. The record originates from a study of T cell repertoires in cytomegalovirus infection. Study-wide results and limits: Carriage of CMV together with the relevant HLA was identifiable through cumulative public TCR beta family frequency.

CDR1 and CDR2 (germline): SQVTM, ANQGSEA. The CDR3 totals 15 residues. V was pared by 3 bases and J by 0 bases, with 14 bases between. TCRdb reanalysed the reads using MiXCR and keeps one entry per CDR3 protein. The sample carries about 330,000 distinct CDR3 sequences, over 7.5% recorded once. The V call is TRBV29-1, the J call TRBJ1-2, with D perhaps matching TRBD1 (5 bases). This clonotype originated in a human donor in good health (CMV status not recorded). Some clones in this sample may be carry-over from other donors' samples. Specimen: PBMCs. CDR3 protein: CSVDGTKKANYGYTF. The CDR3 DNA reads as TGCAGCGTTGACGGGACTAAAAAGGCTAACTATGGCTACACCTTC.